This is a list of T cell receptor beta chains from one sample in a study of OX40 agonist ivuxolimab in advanced cancers. Repertoires were generated with immunoSEQ multiplex PCR, while TCRdb's copy carries only in-frame clones and drops some. This sample yields 85,000 to 100,000 clones, of which approximately 85% are seen a single time; about 4.1% belongs to the top ten. The sequences come from CD4+ or CD8+ T cells sorted from blood, collected in a trial of the OX40 agonist ivuxolimab. The receptors were gathered from an adult with an advanced solid tumor such as melanoma, head and neck, liver or kidney cancer. Each CDR3 is given with its conserved first and last residue. The D gene is left open where the match is weak. The size entry is marked missing in some rows and otherwise reads once, few, many or a size class.

TRBV4-1,-,-,TRBJ2-5,TGCGCCAGCAGCCAAGTCCCGCCCGGGATAGGCGAGACCCAGTACTTC,CASSQVPPGIGETQYF
TRBV15,-,-,TRBJ2-5,TGTGCCACCAGCATGGGGACTGGGGAGACCCAGTACTTC,CATSMGTGETQYF
TRBV7-9,-,TRBD1,TRBJ2-1,TGTGCCAGCAACCCGGGGACAGAACGCCCGTACTCCTACAATGAGCAGTTCTTC,CASNPGTERPYSYNEQFF
TRBV4-2,-,TRBD2,TRBJ2-3,TGTGCCAGCTCGCCAAGCGGGGAGGTCACAGATACGCAGTATTTT,CASSPSGEVTDTQYF
TRBV11-3,-,-,TRBJ2-2,TGTGCCAGCAGCGATCGTAGCACCGGGGAGCTGTTTTTT,CASSDRSTGELFF
TRBV9,-,-,TRBJ1-3,TGTGCCAGCAGCGCGTTCCGGGACACTTTATCTTCTTCTGGAAACACCATATATTTT,CASSAFRDTLSSSGNTIYF
TRBV2,-,-,TRBJ1-6,TGTGCCAGCAGTGGACAGCTTTATAATTCACCCCTCCACTTT,CASSGQLYNSPLHF
TRBV7-2,-,TRBD2,TRBJ2-1,TGTGCCAGCAGCTTAGGACTAGCGGGAGTTGGTGAGCAGTTCTTC,CASSLGLAGVGEQFF
TRBV28,-,-,TRBJ1-4,TGTGCCAGCAGGGCTGCGACAGGCTCCCGTGAAAAACTGTTTTTT,CASRAATGSREKLFF
TRBV5-4,-,-,TRBJ2-2,TGTGCCAGCAGCTTGAAAAGCGGAACCGGGGAGCTGTTTTTT,CASSLKSGTGELFF
TRBV4-3,-,-,TRBJ2-1,TGCGCCAGCAGCCGTTCCGGAGGGGCAGGTCACGGTGAGCAGTTCTTC,CASSRSGGAGHGEQFF
TRBV11-2,-,-,TRBJ1-2,TGTGCCAGCAGCCCTGGTTCGGACATGTCTGTCGGCTACACCTTC,CASSPGSDMSVGYTF
TRBV7-9,-,TRBD1,TRBJ1-6,TGTGCCAGCAGCTCCAACCGGGACAGTAATTCACCCCTCCACTTT,CASSSNRDSNSPLHF
TRBV6-6,few,-,TRBJ2-7,TGTGCCAGCAGTTACCTACGGAGCGACGAGCAGTACTTC,CASSYLRSDEQYF
TRBV2,-,TRBD1,TRBJ2-7,TGTGCCAGCAGGAGCCGGGACAGGGGGACCAACTACGAGCAGTACTTC,CASRSRDRGTNYEQYF
TRBV28,-,-,TRBJ2-1,TGTGCCAGCAGTTTAGGGGTTAATGAGCAGTTCTTC,CASSLGVNEQFF
TRBV4-2,once,-,TRBJ1-5,TGTGCCAGCAGCCAAGATAGCAATCAGCCCCAGCATTTT,CASSQDSNQPQHF
TRBV2,-,-,TRBJ2-3,TGTGCCAGCAGCAGAAGGGCGGGAAGCACAGATACGCAGTATTTT,CASSRRAGSTDTQYF
TRBV5-4,-,TRBD1,TRBJ2-7,TGTGCCAGCAGCCCGACCGACAGGGTAATGAGCTACGAGCAGTACTTC,CASSPTDRVMSYEQYF
TRBV15,once,-,TRBJ2-7,TGTGCCACCAGCAGAGACAGGTCAGGGCCTTACGAGCAGTACTTC,CATSRDRSGPYEQYF
TRBV6-5,-,-,TRBJ1-2,TGTGCCAGCAGTTTAGACAGAGGGGTCGACTATGGCTACACCTTC,CASSLDRGVDYGYTF
TRBV7-9,few,-,TRBJ1-1,TGTGCCAGCGCCTCCCTGGGGGGAATGAACACTGAAGCTTTCTTT,CASASLGGMNTEAFF
TRBV7-3,-,TRBD1,TRBJ2-1,TGTGCCAGCAGCCCAACCAACAGGGGGCAGGTTGATGAGCAGTTCTTC,CASSPTNRGQVDEQFF
TRBV5-1,-,-,TRBJ2-6,TGCGCCAGCAGCTTTACGCGGCCGGCTGGGGCCAACGTCCTGACTTTC,CASSFTRPAGANVLTF
TRBV7-9,-,-,TRBJ2-3,TGTGCCAGCAGCTTTGAGCTCACAGATACGCAGTATTTT,CASSFELTDTQYF
TRBV9,-,-,TRBJ1-3,TGTGCCAGCAGCGTAGTCGGGGGGCCTGGAAACACCATATATTTT,CASSVVGGPGNTIYF
TRBV6-6,-,TRBD2,TRBJ2-5,TGTGCCAGCAGTTACCCTACTAGCGAGGAGATTGAGACCCAGTACTTC,CASSYPTSEEIETQYF
TRBV30,-,TRBD2,TRBJ2-1,TGTGCCTGGAATAGCGGGAGGACATACAATGAGCAGTTCTTC,CAWNSGRTYNEQFF
TRBV19,-,TRBD2,TRBJ2-6,TGTGCCAGTACTCCGGGAGGGAATGGGGCCAACGTCCTGACTTTC,CASTPGGNGANVLTF
TRBV4-3,-,-,TRBJ2-5,TGCGCCAGCAGCCAAGATTTGGGCAGGGAAGAGACCCAGTACTTC,CASSQDLGREETQYF
TRBV5-1,-,TRBD2,TRBJ2-1,TGCGCCAGCAGCTTGGCGGGACTAGACAATGAGCAGTTCTTC,CASSLAGLDNEQFF
TRBV28,few,-,TRBJ2-1,TGTGCCAGCACCCCTTCCTACAATGAGCAGTTCTTC,CASTPSYNEQFF
TRBV4-1,-,-,TRBJ1-2,TGCGCCAGCAGCCAAGAGGGTAGGGTGTACACCTTC,CASSQEGRVYTF
TRBV28,-,-,TRBJ2-1,TGTGCCAGCAGTCCCGGGGACAATGAGCAGTTCTTC,CASSPGDNEQFF
TRBV7-2,-,-,TRBJ2-3,TGTGCCAGCAGCTTACGGTCCAGCACAGATACGCAGTATTTT,CASSLRSSTDTQYF
TRBV6-1,-,-,TRBJ2-3,TGTGCCAGCAGTGCCTCCGGCACAGATACGCAGTATTTT,CASSASGTDTQYF
TRBV7-2,-,TRBD2,TRBJ2-1,TGTGCCAGCAGCTTAGCCAGCGGGAGCTCCTACAATGAGCAGTTCTTC,CASSLASGSSYNEQFF
TRBV5-4,-,TRBD2,TRBJ2-3,TGTGCCAGCAGGGCGACTAGCGGGAGGGGGAGTACGCAGTATTTT,CASRATSGRGSTQYF
TRBV6-5,-,TRBD2,TRBJ2-7,TGTGCCAGCAGTCGAGCGGGAGTGTCCTACGAGCAGTACTTC,CASSRAGVSYEQYF
TRBV28,once,-,TRBJ2-4,TGTGCCAGCAGTACCCGCCCGCAGGGGCTAGCCAAAAACATTCAGTACTTC,CASSTRPQGLAKNIQYF
TRBV7-2,-,-,TRBJ1-2,TGTGCCAGCAGCTTAGTGATTAGGGGGAATTGGTATGGCTACACCTTC,CASSLVIRGNWYGYTF
TRBV5-6,-,-,TRBJ2-7,TGTGCCAGCAGCTTTCGCGGGCTCGGGGAAAGAAACGAGCAGTACTTC,CASSFRGLGERNEQYF
TRBV30,few,-,TRBJ1-6,TGTGCCTGGAGTGTACGGGACGGCCTGGATTCACCCCTCCACTTT,CAWSVRDGLDSPLHF
TRBV19,-,TRBD2,TRBJ2-1,TGTGCCAGTAGTACGCGGGAGAATTACAATGAGCAGTTCTTC,CASSTRENYNEQFF
TRBV5-6,-,-,TRBJ2-1,TGTGCCAGCAGCTTTAGCGGCCCTGGCAATGAGCAGTTCTTC,CASSFSGPGNEQFF
TRBV30,few,TRBD2,TRBJ2-7,TGTGCCTGGAGTGTGGCTAGCGGACACTACGAGCAGTACTTC,CAWSVASGHYEQYF
TRBV6-5,-,TRBD1,TRBJ2-7,TGTGCCAGCAAACAGGGGTTGGCCTACGAGCAGTACTTC,CASKQGLAYEQYF
TRBV7-6,-,TRBD2,TRBJ2-5,TGTGCCAGCAGCTTAATACTAGCGGGAGGGCCGACCCAGTACTTC,CASSLILAGGPTQYF
TRBV5-6,-,-,TRBJ1-6,TGTGCCAGCAGCCCCCGGGCCTTTAATTCACCCCTCCACTTT,CASSPRAFNSPLHF
TRBV27,many,TRBD1,TRBJ1-5,TGTGCCAGCAGTTTCTCGGACAGGGGGAGCAATCAGCCCCAGCATTTT,CASSFSDRGSNQPQHF
TRBV11-2,once,-,TRBJ1-3,TGTGCCAGCAGCTTAGGAGGAGGCTTTGGAAACACCATATATTTT,CASSLGGGFGNTIYF
TRBV11-2,-,TRBD1,TRBJ1-4,TGTGCCAGCAGCATCCGTGGGACAGGGGGCATTGAAAAACTGTTTTTT,CASSIRGTGGIEKLFF